This is a list of T cell receptor beta chains from one sample in a study of T cell changes during pregnancy in multiple sclerosis. TCRdb keeps only in-frame clones here, not all; method: immunoSEQ multiplex PCR. The sample holds around 88,000 clones, roughly 90% seen once. The sample in question was peripheral blood, obtained in the first trimester of pregnancy. These receptors originate from a female donor with multiple sclerosis, enrolled in a pregnancy study. Both conserved end residues are part of each CDR3. The D gene is left open where the match is weak. Clone size is shown for a subset of rows, as once, few, many or a class of expanded clone.

V	J	length	size	D	DNA	CDR3
TRBV27	TRBJ2-7	13	.	TRBD1	TGTGCCAGCAGTTTATACCAGGGGGTCTATCAGTACTTC	CASSLYQGVYQYF
TRBV7-2	TRBJ2-3	17	.	TRBD2	TGTGCCAGCAGCTTATCGGGTAGCGGGGGGTTAACAGATACGCAGTATTTT	CASSLSGSGGLTDTQYF
TRBV27	TRBJ2-7	13	.	.	TGTGCCAGCAGTGGCGGGTTAAGTTACGAGCAGTACTTC	CASSGGLSYEQYF
TRBV23-1	TRBJ2-7	13	once	TRBD1	TGCGCCAGCTCAGGGACAGGGCACAACGAGCAGTACTTC	CASSGTGHNEQYF
TRBV5-6	TRBJ1-2	14	.	.	TGTGCCAGCAGATGGGGGCGGGGGGCTGGTGGCTACACCTTC	CASRWGRGAGGYTF
TRBV30	TRBJ2-1	15	.	.	TGTGCCTGGAGTGTGGGTAGGGGCCCCTACAATGAGCAGTTCTTC	CAWSVGRGPYNEQFF
TRBV30	TRBJ2-7	14	.	TRBD1	TGTGCCTGGACCTGGGGACAGGGACTGGGGGAGCAGTACTTC	CAWTWGQGLGEQYF
TRBV19	TRBJ2-2	15	.	.	TGTGCCAGTAGGAGACGGAGTGAGAACACCGGGGAGCTGTTTTTT	CASRRRSENTGELFF
TRBV5-6	TRBJ2-7	15	.	.	TGTGCCAGCAGCTTGCTGGGGGCCCAGGGCGACGAGCAGTACTTC	CASSLLGAQGDEQYF
TRBV6-5	TRBJ2-7	14	.	TRBD1	TGTGCCAGCGCGACAGGGAGACCCCCCTACGAGCAGTACTTC	CASATGRPPYEQYF
TRBV7-3	TRBJ2-7	13	.	.	TGTGCCAGCAGCTTCCAGGGGGGTTACGAGCAGTACTTC	CASSFQGGYEQYF
TRBV13	TRBJ1-1	14	few	.	TGTGCCAGCAGCTTCAACAGGGTGAACACTGAAGCTTTCTTT	CASSFNRVNTEAFF
TRBV19	TRBJ1-1	11	.	.	TGTGCCAGTAGTCTGTACTCTGAAGCTTTCTTT	CASSLYSEAFF
TRBV27	TRBJ2-5	16	.	TRBD2	TGTGCCAGCAGTTTCGGTAGCGGGAGATTTAGAGAGACCCAGTACTTC	CASSFGSGRFRETQYF
TRBV13	TRBJ1-4	15	.	.	TGTGCCAGCAGCTTAGGCCGGGGCGGGGATGAAAAACTGTTTTTT	CASSLGRGGDEKLFF
TRBV15	TRBJ1-5	19	.	.	TGTGCCACCAGCAGAGATTATTTTAGTGGAGGCTCGAACAATCAGCCCCAGCATTTT	CATSRDYFSGGSNNQPQHF
TRBV21-1	TRBJ2-5	18	.	.	TGTGCCAGCAGCAAAGTTCGGTGGACTAGCGGGAGGGAAGAGACCCAGTACTTC	CASSKVRWTSGREETQYF
TRBV2	TRBJ2-2	14	.	.	TGTGCCAGCAGCTCGAGGGAGAACACCGGGGAGCTGTTTTTT	CASSSRENTGELFF
TRBV7-3	TRBJ1-1	13	.	.	TGTGCCAGCAGCTTAACGGTCAGGACAGAAGCTTTCTTT	CASSLTVRTEAFF
TRBV5-1	TRBJ2-7	12	.	.	TGCGCCAGCAGCTTCTCAGGGGTCGAGCAGTACTTC	CASSFSGVEQYF
TRBV5-4	TRBJ2-7	18	.	TRBD2	TGTGCCAGCAGCTTGGGTACCCCTAGCGGCAATCTGGCGTACGAGCAGTACTTC	CASSLGTPSGNLAYEQYF
TRBV27	TRBJ1-5	15	.	.	TGTGCCAGCAGTAGACGCCGGGACTCCAATCAGCCCCAGCATTTT	CASSRRRDSNQPQHF
TRBV11-3	TRBJ2-2	17	.	TRBD2	TGTGCCAGCAGTCCTCCGGGACTAGCAAGGAACACCGGGGAGCTGTTTTTT	CASSPPGLARNTGELFF
TRBV9	TRBJ2-1	12	.	.	TGTGCCAGCAGCGTAGGCTTAGGGGATCAGTTCTTC	CASSVGLGDQFF
TRBV5-6	TRBJ2-7	10	once	.	TGTGCCAGCACAAACTACGAGCAGTACTTC	CASTNYEQYF
TRBV6-1	TRBJ2-3	13	once	.	TGTGCCAGCAGCCTATCTCTGGCAGATACGCAGTATTTT	CASSLSLADTQYF
TRBV4-1	TRBJ1-6	15	.	.	TGCGCCAGCAGCTCGCAGGGTGAATATAATTCACCCCTCCACTTT	CASSSQGEYNSPLHF
TRBV12-5	TRBJ1-5	14	.	.	TGTGCTAGTGGTTTAGGACAGTTTAATCAGCCCCAGCATTTT	CASGLGQFNQPQHF
TRBV4-2	TRBJ1-1	16	.	.	TGTGCCAGCAGCCAAGATATCGGGGGGATGAACACTGAAGCTTTCTTT	CASSQDIGGMNTEAFF
TRBV6-1	TRBJ2-3	14	.	TRBD2	TGTGCCACCACACTAGCGGAGACCACAGATACGCAGTATTTT	CATTLAETTDTQYF
TRBV14	TRBJ1-4	17	.	.	TGTGCCAGCAGCCAAGTTAGACGGGGGGCGGCTAATGAAAAACTGTTTTTT	CASSQVRRGAANEKLFF
TRBV28	TRBJ2-2	11	few	.	TGTGCCAGCAGTTTCATCGGGGAGCTGTTTTTT	CASSFIGELFF
TRBV28	TRBJ2-3	17	.	TRBD2	TGTGCCAGCAGTTCCTCGGGACTAGCGGGCTCCACAGATACGCAGTATTTT	CASSSSGLAGSTDTQYF
TRBV6-5	TRBJ1-3	15	.	.	TGTGCCAGCAGTTACAACACAGGCTCTGGAAACACCATATATTTT	CASSYNTGSGNTIYF
TRBV6-1	TRBJ1-5	17	.	TRBD1	TGTGCCAGCAGTGGAAGCCAGGGGGCAAATGGCAATCAGCCCCAGCATTTT	CASSGSQGANGNQPQHF
TRBV5-1	TRBJ1-2	14	.	TRBD1	TGCGCCAGCAGCAATCCGGGACAGGGCGATGGCTACACCTTC	CASSNPGQGDGYTF
TRBV30	TRBJ2-3	16	.	TRBD2	TGTGCCTGGAGTGTAGGGACTAGCGGGAGTGGGGATACGCAGTATTTT	CAWSVGTSGSGDTQYF
TRBV7-5	TRBJ1-3	14	.	.	TGTGCCAGAAGCCTCAGGGGGAATGGAAACACCATATATTTT	CARSLRGNGNTIYF
TRBV7-2	TRBJ2-1	15	.	.	TGTGCCAGCAGCCCCACAGGGAACCCCTACAATGAGCAGTTCTTC	CASSPTGNPYNEQFF
TRBV30	TRBJ1-1	14	few	.	TGTGCCTGGAGTGTACGGAGAGGGGGCACTGAAGCTTTCTTT	CAWSVRRGGTEAFF
TRBV4-1	TRBJ1-3	17	.	.	TGCGCCAGCAGTTTTCGGGTTGGACAGTTGAGTAGAAACACCATATATTTT	CASSFRVGQLSRNTIYF
TRBV2	TRBJ2-1	13	once	TRBD1	TGTGCCAGCAACCTAGACAGGGACAATGAGCAGTTCTTC	CASNLDRDNEQFF
TRBV10-3	TRBJ2-5	15	.	.	TGTGCCATCAGTGAGTCGAGGGTCGGGCAAGAGACCCAGTACTTC	CAISESRVGQETQYF
TRBV14	TRBJ2-2	14	.	.	TGTGCCAGCAGCCAGGCGGGGTCTACCGGGGAGCTGTTTTTT	CASSQAGSTGELFF
TRBV15	TRBJ1-4	13	.	TRBD1	TGTGCCACCCAGGGACAGGGGATTGAAAAACTGTTTTTT	CATQGQGIEKLFF
TRBV6-6	TRBJ2-1	14	few	TRBD2	TGTGCCAGCAGTAGATCTAGCGGGAACAATGAGCAGTTCTTC	CASSRSSGNNEQFF
TRBV9	TRBJ2-7	14	.	TRBD1	TGTGCCAGCAGCGTAACGGGACAGGGGAACGAGCAGTACTTC	CASSVTGQGNEQYF
TRBV7-8	TRBJ1-1	16	.	.	TGTGCCAGCAGCCAAACCGGGGGATCACGAAACACTGAAGCTTTCTTT	CASSQTGGSRNTEAFF
TRBV2	TRBJ1-1	15	.	.	TGTGCCAGCAGGGCACAGGGTATCCGCCGAACTGAAGCTTTCTTT	CASRAQGIRRTEAFF
TRBV7-3	TRBJ2-7	15	.	TRBD2	TGTGCCAGCAGCTTAACGGGCGGGAGGGCCCGGGAGCAGTACTTC	CASSLTGGRAREQYF
TRBV23-1	TRBJ2-2	14	.	.	TGCGCCAGCAGTCAGGGGCCGTGGGCCGGGGAGCTGTTTTTT	CASSQGPWAGELFF
TRBV6-5	TRBJ1-3	15	.	.	TGTGCCAGCAGTTACGACAGGAGCTCTGGAAACACCATATATTTT	CASSYDRSSGNTIYF
TRBV6-1	TRBJ1-3	14	once	TRBD1	TGTGCCAGCAGGGGGACAGGGGCAGGAAACACCATATATTTT	CASRGTGAGNTIYF
TRBV19	TRBJ1-2	14	.	.	TGTGCCAGTACTGAACAGCTTTTCCTCTATGGCTACACCTTC	CASTEQLFLYGYTF
TRBV29-1	TRBJ1-1	12	.	.	TGCAGCGTCACTACGGGGAACACTGAAGCTTTCTTT	CSVTTGNTEAFF
TRBV28	TRBJ1-1	14	.	.	TGTGCCAGCAGTAGGGACACGAGGGACACTGAAGCTTTCTTT	CASSRDTRDTEAFF
TRBV18	TRBJ2-5	14	once	.	TGTGCCAGCTCCCCCAAGGGGAATCAAGAGACCCAGTACTTC	CASSPKGNQETQYF
TRBV19	TRBJ2-1	14	once	TRBD2	TGTGCCAGTAGTATCGAGCGGGGTTACAATGAGCAGTTCTTC	CASSIERGYNEQFF
TRBV21-1	TRBJ2-5	14	.	.	TGTGCCAGCAGCACCTTACTAGCGGAGGAGACCCAGTACTTC	CASSTLLAEETQYF
TRBV12-5	TRBJ1-2	13	.	TRBD1	TGTGCTAGTGGTGAGACAGGGGGATGGGGCTACACCTTC	CASGETGGWGYTF